This record looks at one TCR beta chain sequence and its context. Its specificity is not known. This CDR3 contains 14 residues. J was trimmed by 5 bases and V by 4 bases; bases with no gene match: 6. The germline CDR1 and CDR2 sequences are SGHNT and YYREEE (reference sequence). It was with 60 Vbeta and 13 Jbeta primers that the PCR ran. The table came from immunoSEQ multiplex PCR; TCRdb's copy has only in-frame clones and leaves some out. The data show around 110,000 clones, more than 75% seen once. This sample stems from a study of cytomegalovirus exposure and HLA in healthy donors. The study's findings and limits: Roughly even sequencing depth across donors was the assumption behind the presence/absence analyses.

Sequenced sample: PBMCs. The chain is built from TRBV5-4 and TRBJ2-1, with TRBD2 matching over 7 bases. This clonotype was sampled from a man aged 25-45 years in good health and CMV-seropositive. The CDR3 DNA reads TGTGCCAGCAGCAAAGCGGGGAGGGACAATGAGCAGTTCTTC. It codes for CASSKAGRDNEQFF.